This T cell receptor (beta chain) was recorded in a study of Graves' ophthalmopathy and Graves' hyperthyroidism. The TCR beta CDR3 regions underwent amplification from RNA transcripts. After a first-round RT-PCR with HTBI primers, a second-round multiplex PCR was run. TCRdb passed the multiplex PCR reads through MiXCR, listing each CDR3 protein once. The repertoire consists of 170,000 or so distinct CDR3 sequences, with about 40% occurring once and the leading ten covering about 6%. This CDR3 region has 13 residues. V lost 6 bases and J lost 2, with 10 bases in between. This clonotype appeared a single time. What it recognizes is unknown. Study-level findings and limits: It was with roughly 70% sensitivity and around 75% specificity that the model predicted ophthalmopathy progression. Blood also contained most of the expanded thyroid clonotypes above 0.001 frequency. A model of 13 signatures distinguished ophthalmopathy from stable hyperthyroidism at less than 90% sensitivity and nearly 83% specificity.

This receptor was obtained from a woman in her thirties or forties with Graves' ophthalmopathy. The genes are TRBV12-3 or TRBV12-4 and TRBJ2-5; D may match TRBD1 or TRBD2 (5 bases each). Sequencing was performed on peripheral blood. CDR3 nucleotide sequence: TGTGCCAGCAGGGGACGGACGCAAGAGACCCAGTACTTC. The encoded protein is CASRGRTQETQYF.